This TCR beta chain was obtained from a study of blood T cell repertoires in COVID-19. All recovered Cohort 3 donors got two negative PCRs, got clearance, or saw symptom resolution. The CDR3 consists of 16 residues. The data were produced by immunoSEQ multiplex PCR, yet TCRdb's version contains in-frame clones alone and is incomplete. The sample yields about 200,000 clones, 85% seen once. The chain carries TRBV21-1 and TRBJ2-7; the table calls TRBD1, which could not be checked here. TRBV21-1 is tagged as a pseudogene. The sample consisted of PBMCs or T cells enriched from blood (not recorded which). The sequence was obtained from a man aged 35-49 years who had recovered from COVID-19. The CDR3 reads CASSNEGTGGIYEQYF. CDR3 DNA sequence: TGTGCCAGCAGCAACGAGGGGACAGGGGGCATCTACGAGCAGTACTTC.